This T cell receptor (beta chain) was sequenced for a study of shared clonotypes between healthy human individuals. Study as a whole: Participating donors consisted of a couple of women and a few men aged 18 to 49.

TCRdb keeps only in-frame clones here, not all; method: immunoSEQ multiplex PCR. The sample has fewer than 1.4 million clones, 75% to 80% seen once. This CDR3 comprises 15 residues. After removal of 5 bases from V and 8 bases from J, the junction contained 10 bases not matched to a gene. Germline CDR1 and CDR2: MDHEN and SYDVKM. The study's findings and limits: Incomplete sequencing of sorted subsets was indicated by rarefaction despite large depth.

About this clone itself: Its antigen is not known.

This TCR was recovered from a man between 18 and 29 years old in good health. Some clones in this sample may be carry-over from other donors' samples. This chain links TRBV28 with TRBJ1-5, with TRBD1 matching 9 bases. The material sequenced was memory CD4+ T cells from PBMCs. Sample subset: CD45RA-negative fraction. In nucleotides, the CDR3 is TGTGCCAGCAGTCCCACAGGGGGCAAGGGTAAGCCCCAGCATTTT. Translating gives CASSPTGGKGKPQHF.